This passage covers 10 T cell receptor beta chains from one sample sequenced in a study of shared clonotypes between healthy human individuals. Sequencing used immunoSEQ multiplex PCR; TCRdb keeps in-frame clones, though not all of them. Found here are about 490,000 clones, 76% of them singletons; the top ten hold 13%. Sequencing input: PBMCs. These receptors all come from a woman in her thirties or forties in good health. Some clones in this sample may be carry-over from other donors' samples.

J is TRBJ2-7 and V is TRBV30; a possible D gene is TRBD1 (5 bases). The CDR3 length is 13 residues. With 3 bases removed from V and 4 bases from J, the gap between germline ends came to 13 bases. CDR1 and CDR2 from the germline V gene are GTSNPN and SVGIG (reference sequence). The CDR3 spells CAWSRQSPYEQYF. As DNA, the CDR3 is TGTGCCTGGAGCAGACAGAGTCCTTACGAGCAGTACTTC.

This clone was detected many times. J is TRBJ1-1 and V is TRBV6-1; D possibly corresponds to TRBD1 (5 bases). The CDR3 is 15 residues long. V shed 3 bases and J shed 1 base, with 12 bases lying between them. In germline, CDR1 is MNHNS, CDR2 SASEGT. This CDR3 reads CASSDWGRENTEAFF. CDR3 nucleotides: TGTGCCAGCAGTGATTGGGGCAGGGAGAACACTGAAGCTTTCTTT.

On this clone itself: The same CDR3 is also encoded by other DNA sequences in this sample. The chain is built from TRBV7-8 and TRBJ2-6; unclear D gene. Germline lookup yields CDR1 SGHVS and CDR2 FQNEAQ. CDR3 size: 14 residues. V gave up 0 bases and J gave up 0 bases, with 0 bases separating them. This chain's CDR3 is CASSLASGANVLTF. CDR3 DNA: TGTGCCAGCAGCTTAGCCTCTGGGGCCAACGTCCTGACTTTC.

Concerning this clone: Different DNA sequences within this sample yield the same CDR3. The chain employs TRBV2 and TRBJ2-7, with no clear D. CDR3 length: 12 residues. V shed 3 bases and J shed 1 base, with 4 bases lying between them. Looked up from germline, CDR1 is SNHLY and CDR2 is FYNNEI. CDR3 sequence reads: CASSESSYEQYF. The CDR3 DNA sequence: TGTGCCAGCAGTGAGTCATCCTACGAGCAGTACTTC.

V and J are TRBV2 and TRBJ2-7, with 11 positions matching TRBD1. The CDR3 has 15 amino acids. Looked up from germline, CDR1 is SNHLY and CDR2 is FYNNEI. V trimming: 5 bases; J trimming: 3 bases; junction bases outside the gene matches: 6. The CDR3 loop reads CASSFTGTGGYEQYF. The CDR3 DNA follows: TGTGCCAGCAGTTTCACCGGGACAGGGGGCTACGAGCAGTACTTC.

This clone was seen more than once but under ten times. The chain links TRBV28 to TRBJ2-7; 12 bases align to TRBD1. Germline values: CDR1 MDHEN, CDR2 SYDVKM. V lost 6 bases, J lost 7 bases, and 10 bases stayed unmatched. The CDR3 has 15 amino acids. DNA for the CDR3: TGTGCCAGCAGGCAACCGGGACAGGGGGCGGGGGAGCAGTACTTC. Translation gives CASRQPGQGAGEQYF.

The chain links TRBV30 to TRBJ2-4; 12 bases map to TRBD2. This CDR3 has 16 amino acids. The V segment lost 2 bases and the J segment 7 bases; nucleotides outside the gene matches: 9. Germline V lookup: CDR1 GTSNPN, CDR2 SVGIG (reference sequence). CDR3 in DNA: TGTGCCTGGAGTCGGCTAGCGGGAGGGCCGGGGAACATTCAGTACTTC. Protein: CAWSRLAGGPGNIQYF. The whole variable domain, filled in from reference TRBV30 and TRBJ2-4, reads SQTIHQWPATLVQPVGSPLSLECTVEGTSNPNLYWYRQAAGRGLQLLFYSVGIGQISSEVPQNLSASRPQDRQFILSSKKLLLSDSGFYLCAWSRLAGGPGNIQYFGAGTRLSVL.

In DNA form, the CDR3 reads TGTGCCAGCAGCTTAGACCCACCGTGGCACCGCCTATACTATGGCTACACCTTC. Translating gives CASSLDPPWHRLYYGYTF. J is TRBJ1-2 and V is TRBV7-2; no clear D. V lost 1 base, J lost 3 bases, and 21 bases lay in between. Germline V gene data show CDR1 as SGHTA and CDR2 as FQGNSA. The CDR3 consists of 18 residues.

This clone occurred a few times. The chain combines TRBV29-1 with TRBJ2-1; D possibly corresponds to TRBD2 (6 bases). CDR1 and CDR2 from the germline V gene are SQVTM and ANQGSEA. The CDR3 consists of 12 residues. Trimming removed 7 bases at V and 4 bases at J, with 11 bases between. The CDR3 DNA is TGCAGCGGAGCTAGCGAGTACAATGAGCAGTTCTTC. Translation: CSGASEYNEQFF.

V usage is TRBV30 and J usage is TRBJ2-3; 8 bases are shared with TRBD2. V shed 4 bases, J shed 0 bases, and the junction held 12 bases outside the gene matches. The length of the CDR3 is 17 residues. Germline V gene lookup returns CDR1 GTSNPN and CDR2 SVGIG (reference sequence). CDR3 DNA: TGTGCCTGGAATAGTGCCCGACTAGCGCTGAGCACAGATACGCAGTATTTT. Protein sequence: CAWNSARLALSTDTQYF.